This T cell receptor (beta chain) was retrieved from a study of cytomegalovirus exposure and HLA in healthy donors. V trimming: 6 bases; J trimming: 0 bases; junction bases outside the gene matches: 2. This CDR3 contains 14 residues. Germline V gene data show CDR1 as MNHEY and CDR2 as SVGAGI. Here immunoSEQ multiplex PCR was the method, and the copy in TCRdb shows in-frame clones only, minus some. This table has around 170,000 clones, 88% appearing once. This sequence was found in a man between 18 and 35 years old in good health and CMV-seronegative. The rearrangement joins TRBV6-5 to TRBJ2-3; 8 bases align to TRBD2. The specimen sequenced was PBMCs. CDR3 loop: CASRLAGSTDTQYF. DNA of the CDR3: TGTGCCAGCAGGTTAGCGGGAAGCACAGATACGCAGTATTTT.